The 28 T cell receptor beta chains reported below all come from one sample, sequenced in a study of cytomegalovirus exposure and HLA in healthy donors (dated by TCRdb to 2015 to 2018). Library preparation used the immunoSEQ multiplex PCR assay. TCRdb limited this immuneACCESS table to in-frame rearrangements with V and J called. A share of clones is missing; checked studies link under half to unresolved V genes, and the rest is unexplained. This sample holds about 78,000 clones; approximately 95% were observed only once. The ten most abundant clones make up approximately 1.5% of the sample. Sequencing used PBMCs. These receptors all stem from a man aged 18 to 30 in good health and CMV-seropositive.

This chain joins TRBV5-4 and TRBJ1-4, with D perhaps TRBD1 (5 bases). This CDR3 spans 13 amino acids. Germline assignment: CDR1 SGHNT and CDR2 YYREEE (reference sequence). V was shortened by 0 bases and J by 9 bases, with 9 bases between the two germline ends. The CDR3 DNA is TGTGCCAGCAGCTTGGGAGACAGTAAAAAACTGTTTTTT. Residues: CASSLGDSKKLFF.

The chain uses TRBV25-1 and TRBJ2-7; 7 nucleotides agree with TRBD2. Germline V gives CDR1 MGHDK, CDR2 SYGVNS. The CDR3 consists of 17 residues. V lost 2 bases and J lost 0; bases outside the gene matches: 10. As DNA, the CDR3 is TGTGCCAGCAGTGAAAGTCTCGGAGGGAGGGACTCCTACGAGCAGTACTTC. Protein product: CASSESLGGRDSYEQYF.

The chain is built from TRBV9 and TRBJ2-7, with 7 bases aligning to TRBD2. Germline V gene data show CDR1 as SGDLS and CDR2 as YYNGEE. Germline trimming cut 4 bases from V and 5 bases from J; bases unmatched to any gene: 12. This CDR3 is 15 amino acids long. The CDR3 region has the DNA TGTGCCAGCAGCCCGCTTGGCGGGAGTCCAAACGAGCAGTACTTC. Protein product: CASSPLGGSPNEQYF.

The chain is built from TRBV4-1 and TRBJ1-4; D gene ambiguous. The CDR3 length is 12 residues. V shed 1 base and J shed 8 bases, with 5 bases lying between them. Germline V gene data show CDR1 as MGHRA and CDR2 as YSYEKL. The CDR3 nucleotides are TGCGCCAGCAGCCAAGCGGGGGAAAAACTGTTTTTT. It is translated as CASSQAGEKLFF.

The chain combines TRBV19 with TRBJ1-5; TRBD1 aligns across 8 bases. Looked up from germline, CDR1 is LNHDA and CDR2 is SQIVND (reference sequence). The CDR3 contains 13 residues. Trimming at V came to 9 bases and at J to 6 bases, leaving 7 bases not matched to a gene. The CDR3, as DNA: TGTGCCAGCTCCTGGACAGGGAGTCAGCCCCAGCATTTT. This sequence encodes CASSWTGSQPQHF.

The CDR3 nucleotides are TGTGCCAGCAGTTCCCGGTACGAGCAGTACTTC. Protein sequence: CASSSRYEQYF. V is TRBV6-5 and J is TRBJ2-7, with D unclear. There are 11 residues in the CDR3. Trimming took off 4 bases at V and 4 bases at J, with 5 bases between the two ends. Germline-derived CDR1 and CDR2 are MNHEY and SVGAGI.

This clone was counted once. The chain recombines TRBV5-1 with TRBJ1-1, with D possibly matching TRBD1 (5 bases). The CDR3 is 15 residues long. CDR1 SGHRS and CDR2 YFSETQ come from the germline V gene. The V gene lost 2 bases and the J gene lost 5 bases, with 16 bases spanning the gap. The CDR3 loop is CASSFATALGTEAFF. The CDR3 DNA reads TGCGCCAGCAGCTTTGCGACAGCCTTGGGAACTGAAGCTTTCTTT.

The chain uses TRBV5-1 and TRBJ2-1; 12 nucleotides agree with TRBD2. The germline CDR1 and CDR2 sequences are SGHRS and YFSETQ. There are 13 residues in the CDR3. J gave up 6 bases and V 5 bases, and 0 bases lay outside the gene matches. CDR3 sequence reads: CASRLAGGNEQFF. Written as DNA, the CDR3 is TGCGCCAGCAGACTAGCGGGAGGCAATGAGCAGTTCTTC.

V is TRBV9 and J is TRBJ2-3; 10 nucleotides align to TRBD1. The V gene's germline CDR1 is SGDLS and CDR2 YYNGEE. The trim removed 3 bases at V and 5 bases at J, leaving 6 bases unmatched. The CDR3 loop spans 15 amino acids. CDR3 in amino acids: CASSGGTGVEDTQYF. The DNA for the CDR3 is TGTGCCAGCAGCGGCGGGACAGGGGTCGAAGATACGCAGTATTTT.

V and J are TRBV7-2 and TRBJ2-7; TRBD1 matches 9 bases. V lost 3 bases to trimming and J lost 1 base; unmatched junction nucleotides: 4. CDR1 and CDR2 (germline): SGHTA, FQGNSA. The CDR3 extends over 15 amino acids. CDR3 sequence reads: CASSFGQGTSYEQYF. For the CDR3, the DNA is TGTGCCAGCAGCTTTGGACAGGGGACGTCCTACGAGCAGTACTTC.

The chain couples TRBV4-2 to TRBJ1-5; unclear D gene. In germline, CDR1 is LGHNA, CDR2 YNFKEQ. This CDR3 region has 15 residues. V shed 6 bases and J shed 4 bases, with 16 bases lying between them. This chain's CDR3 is CASRLHTTGNQPQHF. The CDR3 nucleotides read TGTGCCAGCAGACTACATACGACTGGGAATCAGCCCCAGCATTTT.

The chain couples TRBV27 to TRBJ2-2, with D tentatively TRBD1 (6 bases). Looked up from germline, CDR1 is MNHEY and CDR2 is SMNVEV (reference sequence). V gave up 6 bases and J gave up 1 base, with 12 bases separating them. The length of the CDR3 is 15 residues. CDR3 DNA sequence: TGTGCCAGCAGGGGACATGGCGGGAACACCGGGGAGCTGTTTTTT. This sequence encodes CASRGHGGNTGELFF.

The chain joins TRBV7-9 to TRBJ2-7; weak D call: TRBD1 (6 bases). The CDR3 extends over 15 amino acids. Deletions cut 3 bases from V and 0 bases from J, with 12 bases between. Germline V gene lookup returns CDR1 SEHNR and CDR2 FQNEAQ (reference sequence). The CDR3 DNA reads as TGTGCCAGCAGCTTCGGGACATTGGCCTCCTACGAGCAGTACTTC. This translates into CASSFGTLASYEQYF. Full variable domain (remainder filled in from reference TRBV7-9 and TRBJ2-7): DTGVSQNPRHKITKRGQNVTFRCDPISEHNRLYWYRQTLGQGPEFLTYFQNEAQLEKSRLLSDRFSAERPKGSFSTLEIQRTEQGDSAMYLCASSFGTLASYEQYFGPGTRLTVT.

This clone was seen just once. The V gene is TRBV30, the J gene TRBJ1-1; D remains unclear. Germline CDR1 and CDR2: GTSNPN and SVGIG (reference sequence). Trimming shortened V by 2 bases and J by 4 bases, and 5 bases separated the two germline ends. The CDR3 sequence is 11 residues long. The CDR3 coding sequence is TGTGCCTGGAGTTTCGGCACTGAAGCTTTCTTT. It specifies CAWSFGTEAFF.

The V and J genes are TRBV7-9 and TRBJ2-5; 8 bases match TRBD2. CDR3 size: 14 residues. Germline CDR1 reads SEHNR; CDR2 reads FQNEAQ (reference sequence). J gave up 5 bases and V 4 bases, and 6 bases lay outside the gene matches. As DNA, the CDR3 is TGTGCCAGCAGCTCCACCGGCGGGGGGGAGACCCAGTACTTC. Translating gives CASSSTGGGETQYF.

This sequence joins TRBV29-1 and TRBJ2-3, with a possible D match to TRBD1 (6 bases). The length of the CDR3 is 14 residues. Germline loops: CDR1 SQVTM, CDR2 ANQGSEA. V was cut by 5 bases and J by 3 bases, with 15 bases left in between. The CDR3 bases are TGCAGCGTTCTCGGACAGTGGAGGACAGATACGCAGTATTTT. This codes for CSVLGQWRTDTQYF.

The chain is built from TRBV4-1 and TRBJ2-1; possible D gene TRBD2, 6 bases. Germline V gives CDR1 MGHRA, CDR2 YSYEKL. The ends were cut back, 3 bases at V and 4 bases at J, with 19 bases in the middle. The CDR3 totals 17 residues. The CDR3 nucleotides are TGCGCCAGCAGCCATCCTGGGTCAGGAGCGGGTTACAATGAGCAGTTCTTC. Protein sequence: CASSHPGSGAGYNEQFF.

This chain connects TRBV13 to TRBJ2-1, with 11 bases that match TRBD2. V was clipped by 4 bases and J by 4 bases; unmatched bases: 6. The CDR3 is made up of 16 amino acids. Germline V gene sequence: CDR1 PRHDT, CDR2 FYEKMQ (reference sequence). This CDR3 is CASSSSGTSGYNEQFF. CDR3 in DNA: TGTGCCAGCAGCTCCTCCGGGACTAGCGGTTACAATGAGCAGTTCTTC.

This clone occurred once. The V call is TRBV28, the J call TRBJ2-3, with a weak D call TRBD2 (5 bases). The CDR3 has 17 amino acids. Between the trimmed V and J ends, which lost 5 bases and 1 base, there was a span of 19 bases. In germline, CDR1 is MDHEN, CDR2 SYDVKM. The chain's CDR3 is CASSNRPGSTGTDTQYF. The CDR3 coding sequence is TGTGCCAGCAGTAATCGCCCGGGATCGACGGGCACAGATACGCAGTATTTT.

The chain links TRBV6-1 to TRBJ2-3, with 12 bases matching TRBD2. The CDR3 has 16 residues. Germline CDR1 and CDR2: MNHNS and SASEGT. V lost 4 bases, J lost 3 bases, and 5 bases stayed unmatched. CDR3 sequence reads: CASSVLAGGRTDTQYF. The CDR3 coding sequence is TGTGCCAGCAGTGTACTAGCGGGAGGACGGACAGATACGCAGTATTTT.

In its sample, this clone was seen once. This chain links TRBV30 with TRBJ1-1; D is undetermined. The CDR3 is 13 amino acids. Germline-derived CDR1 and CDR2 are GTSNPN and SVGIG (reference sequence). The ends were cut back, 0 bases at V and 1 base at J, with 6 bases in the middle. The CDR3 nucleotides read TGTGCCTGGAGTGTACGCAGGAACACTGAAGCTTTCTTT. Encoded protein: CAWSVRRNTEAFF.

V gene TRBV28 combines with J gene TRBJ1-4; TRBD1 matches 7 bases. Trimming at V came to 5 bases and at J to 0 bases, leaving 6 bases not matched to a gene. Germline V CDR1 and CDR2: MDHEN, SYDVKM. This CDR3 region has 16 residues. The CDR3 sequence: CASSVGTVATNEKLFF. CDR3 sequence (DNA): TGTGCCAGCAGTGTTGGGACAGTTGCAACTAATGAAAAACTGTTTTTT.

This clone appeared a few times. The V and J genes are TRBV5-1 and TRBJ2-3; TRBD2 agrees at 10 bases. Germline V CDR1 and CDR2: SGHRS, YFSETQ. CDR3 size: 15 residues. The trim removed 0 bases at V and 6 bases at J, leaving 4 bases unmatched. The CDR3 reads CASSLEREGLDTQYF. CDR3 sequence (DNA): TGCGCCAGCAGCTTGGAGCGGGAGGGCTTGGATACGCAGTATTTT.

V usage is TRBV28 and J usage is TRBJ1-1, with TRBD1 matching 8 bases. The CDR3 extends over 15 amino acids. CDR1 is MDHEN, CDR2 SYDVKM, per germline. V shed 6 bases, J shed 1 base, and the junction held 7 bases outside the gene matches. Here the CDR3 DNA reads TGTGCCAGCAGAAGCCCGGGACAGGCGAACACTGAAGCTTTCTTT. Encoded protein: CASRSPGQANTEAFF. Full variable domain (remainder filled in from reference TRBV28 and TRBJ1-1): DVKVTQSSRYLVKRTGEKVFLECVQDMDHENMFWYRQDPGLGLRLIYFSYDVKMKEKGDIPEGYSVSREKKERFSLILESASTNQTSMYLCASRSPGQANTEAFFGQGTRLTVV.

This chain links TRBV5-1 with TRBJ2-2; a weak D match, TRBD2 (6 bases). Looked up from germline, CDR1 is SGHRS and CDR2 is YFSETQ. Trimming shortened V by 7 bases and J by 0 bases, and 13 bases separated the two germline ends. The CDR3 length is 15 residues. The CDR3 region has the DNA TGCGCCAGCGTCCGGGACTCATCGAACACCGGGGAGCTGTTTTTT. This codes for CASVRDSSNTGELFF.

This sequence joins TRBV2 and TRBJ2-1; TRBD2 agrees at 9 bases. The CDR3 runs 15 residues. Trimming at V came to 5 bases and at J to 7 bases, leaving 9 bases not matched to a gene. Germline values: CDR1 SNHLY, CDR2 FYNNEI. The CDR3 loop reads CASSREREDSNEQFF. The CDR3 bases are TGTGCCAGCAGTAGGGAGCGGGAGGACTCTAATGAGCAGTTCTTC.

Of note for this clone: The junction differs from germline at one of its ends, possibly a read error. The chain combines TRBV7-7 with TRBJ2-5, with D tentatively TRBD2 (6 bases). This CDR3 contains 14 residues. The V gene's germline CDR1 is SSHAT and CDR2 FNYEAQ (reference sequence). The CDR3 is CASSPSVLGETQYF. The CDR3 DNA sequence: TGTGCTAGCAGCCCTAGCGTCCTGGGGGAGACCCAGTACTTC.

The CDR3 nucleotides read TGCAGTGCTAGAGCGCCCGGCGAGCAGTACTTC. Translation: CSARAPGEQYF. The chain combines TRBV20-1 with TRBJ2-7; no definite D call. Germline loops: CDR1 DFQATT, CDR2 SNEGSKA (reference sequence). Trimming stripped 1 base from V and 6 bases from J, with 7 bases between. The CDR3 spans 11 residues.